Reported below is one T cell receptor (beta chain). The antigen is undetermined. These data originate in a study of post-analysis software for immune sequencing data. Study-wide context: Recorded subtypes: relapsing-remitting, secondary progressive, progressive-relapsing; some patients unannotated.

Presence of unique molecular identifiers characterized the TCR beta cDNA libraries. T cells numbering roughly 0.85 to 11 million gave rise to 500,000 or so cDNA molecules. One entry per CDR3 protein results from TCRdb running MiXCR on the PCR reads. The sample records hundreds of thousands of distinct CDR3 sequences, approximately 60% being singletons. Whole-study results and caveats: F measure clustering grouped samples strongly by preparation batch. TRBV5-6, TRBV5-1 and TRBV20-1 were among four or five TRBV segments more frequent in patients than controls. Normalized Chao1 diversity in multiple sclerosis patients fell significantly below that of controls.

CDR1 SEHNR and CDR2 FQNEAQ come from the germline V gene (reference sequence). The CDR3 loop spans 16 amino acids. Trimming left V 5 bases short and J 0 bases short, with 16 bases between. Sequencing input: blood. The origin of this receptor is a girl aged 2 to 9 with multiple sclerosis. The chain employs TRBV7-9 and TRBJ1-1; D remains unclear. CDR3 sequence reads: CASSLGGLGMNTEAFF. CDR3 bases: TGTGCCAGCAGCCTAGGTGGCTTGGGCATGAACACTGAAGCTTTCTTT.